Listed here are 6 T cell receptor beta chains from one sample, sequenced in a study of vaccination and CD4 T cells after COVID-19. Treatment reported: approximately 10-day PBMC culture with coronavirus spike peptide pools or control peptides (ViraFEST assay). The Oncomine TCR Beta short-read assay sequenced DNA from cultured CD4+ T cells. From the PCR reads, TCRdb called clonotypes with MiXCR, one entry per CDR3 protein. The sample has 25,000 to 30,000 distinct CDR3 sequences, approximately 66% seen once. The antigens these receptors bind are not known. The starting material was CD4+ T cells from blood, cultured in vitro, obtained after SARS-CoV-2 vaccination. Receptors originate from a human donor who received a COVID-19 vaccine.

The chain joins TRBV30 to TRBJ1-2, with unresolved D. The germline gives CDR1 GTSNPN, CDR2 SVGIG (reference sequence). V gave up 4 bases and J gave up 4 bases, with 13 bases separating them. The CDR3 contains 13 residues. The CDR3 protein is CAWKGFGGYGYTF. For the CDR3, the DNA is TGTGCCTGGAAAGGGTTCGGCGGCTATGGCTACACCTTC.

This chain links TRBV7-3 with TRBJ2-1; TRBD2 is a possible D gene (6 bases). CDR1 is SGHTA and CDR2 is FQGTGA in the germline V gene. The V end lost 5 bases, the J end lost 5 bases, and 16 bases lay between the germline ends. The CDR3 has 15 residues. The CDR3 region has the DNA TGTGCCAGCAGCAAGGGACCGGGACTCAACAATGAGCAGTTCTTC. Residues: CASSKGPGLNNEQFF. Full variable domain (rest looked up from reference TRBV7-3 and TRBJ2-1): GAGVSQTPSNKVTEKGKYVELRCDPISGHTALYWYRQSLGQGPEFLIYFQGTGAADDSGLPNDRFFAVRPEGSVSTLKIQRTERGDSAVYLCASSKGPGLNNEQFFGPGTRLTVL.

Worth noting for this clonotype: Germline is not matched at one junction end, which may reflect a read error. The chain is built from TRBV15 and TRBJ1-1, with D possibly being TRBD1 (5 bases). This CDR3 has 16 amino acids. The germline gives CDR1 LNHNV, CDR2 YYDKDF (reference sequence). The CDR3 spells CATNRQPGPTNTEAFF. CDR3 DNA sequence: TGTGCCACCAACAGACAACCGGGACCGACGAACACTGAAGCTTTCTTT.

The rearrangement joins TRBV7-6 to TRBJ2-5, with D perhaps given as TRBD1 or TRBD2 (5 bases each). Germline lookup yields CDR1 SGHVS and CDR2 FNYEAQ. V was shortened by 1 base and J by 5 bases, with 11 bases between the two germline ends. This CDR3 has 14 residues. In nucleotides, the CDR3 is TGTGCCAGCAGCTTAGAGGCCGGGGACGAGACCCAGTACTTC. This sequence encodes CASSLEAGDETQYF.

The V call is TRBV6-2 or TRBV6-3, the J call TRBJ1-1; D remains ambiguous. The germline CDR1 and CDR2 sequences are MNHEY and SVGEGT. CDR3 length: 14 amino acids. V was trimmed by 5 bases and J by 3 bases, leaving 13 bases between them. Written as DNA, the CDR3 is TGTGCCAGCAGTACGAACAAGGCGCACACTGAAGCTTTCTTT. This translates into CASSTNKAHTEAFF.

CDR3 residues: CASSATSSALETQYF. CDR3 sequence (DNA): TGTGCCAGCAGTGCAACGAGCTCCGCTTTGGAGACCCAGTACTTC. V is TRBV25-1 and J is TRBJ2-5, with D uncertain. The CDR3 totals 15 residues. V lost 4 bases and J lost 5, with 17 bases in between. Germline CDR1 reads MGHDK; CDR2 reads SYGVNS.